One T cell receptor (beta chain) is described in this entry. Other DNA sequences in the same sample also yield this CDR3. This specimen belongs to a study of control samples from healthy donors and cancer patients. Using immunoSEQ multiplex PCR, the repertoire was profiled, and TCRdb retains in-frame clones only, with some absent. The data contain about 140,000 clones, about 88% of them seen just once; the ten biggest clones take up just over 8.5%. V gave up 1 base and J gave up 3 bases, with 9 bases separating them. Germline V lookup: CDR1 SNHLY, CDR2 FYNNEI. The CDR3 sequence is 14 residues long. The sequence was collected from a woman between 25 and 40 years old in good health. The sequenced sample was blood. The chain has TRBV2 and TRBJ2-5; no reliable D call. The CDR3 sequence is CASSEDTQKETQYF. For the CDR3, the DNA is TGTGCCAGCAGTGAAGACACTCAGAAAGAGACCCAGTACTTC.